This T cell receptor (beta chain) was obtained from a study of regulatory T cells in long-lasting Graves disease. Study overall: Graves' patients (newly diagnosed) had been on antithyroid drugs under 3 months.

Specified time point: newly diagnosed GD, antithyroid drugs for less than 3 months. PBMCs were the source of the RNA used for TCR sequencing. The patients included were those that came from an endocrinology department in Xi'an, China. Researchers made TCR beta libraries by using iRepertoire HTBI primers and running Arm-PCR on CDR3 regions. Under the authors' procedure: Looking across samples, the authors found about 62 TRBV and fewer than 15 TRBJ segments. TCRdb itself ran the multiplex PCR reads through MiXCR, one entry per CDR3 protein. V and J calls and clone size were set by TCRdb, not the authors. The repertoire holds over 400,000 distinct CDR3 sequences, with 13% to 15% as singletons. This clonotype was detected many times. These data also formed part of another study, on T cells in Graves' hyperthyroidism and ophthalmopathy. That work contributes: First-round RT-PCR with HTBI primers amplified the TCR CDR3 region.

The sequence was collected from a woman between 50 and 59 years old with Graves disease. Source: peripheral blood mononuclear cells (PBMCs), taken at new diagnosis, from a patient treated with antithyroid drugs.

CDR3 sequence reads: CASSRRSLEGSYEQYF. CDR3 in DNA: TGCGCCAGCAGCCGCCGCTCGTTAGAGGGCTCCTACGAGCAGTACTTC. The V call is TRBV4-1, the J call TRBJ2-7, with D possibly matching TRBD2 (5 bases). The length of the CDR3 is 16 residues. The ends were cut back, 4 bases at V and 0 bases at J, with 16 bases in the middle. Per the germline V gene, CDR1 is MGHRA and CDR2 is YSYEKL.